This TCR beta chain originates from a study of T cell responses to AZD1222 COVID-19 vaccine. About the research overall: Second-dose intervals of approximately 4 or approximately 12 weeks were pooled.

The CDR3 covers 13 residues. Germline V gives CDR1 SEHNR, CDR2 FQNEAQ (reference sequence). Trimming removed 5 bases from V and 2 bases from J, with 9 bases in between. Libraries were prepared by immunoSEQ multiplex PCR; TCRdb keeps only in-frame clonotypes and omits some of them. The table includes roughly 66,000 clones, 82% detected once. In its sample, this clone is medium-sized. Its specificity is unknown. Other DNA sequences in this sample translate to the same CDR3. Study-wide results and limits: Donor demographics were predominantly white British with a female majority; clonal diversity may be underestimated. Elevations in Spike-specific TCR breadth and depth followed administration of two AZD1222 doses.

This sample comprised peripheral blood, obtained on day 0 of AZD1222 vaccination. The chain employs TRBV7-9 and TRBJ1-1; D is perhaps TRBD1 (6 bases). The source of this sequence is an adult in good health. CDR3 region: CASSPQGNTEAFF. The CDR3 DNA is TGTGCCAGCAGCCCACAGGGCAACACTGAAGCTTTCTTT.